One sample yielded the 21 T cell receptor beta chains listed below, sequenced in a study of T cells in Graves' hyperthyroidism and ophthalmopathy. The source material, RNA transcripts, was used to amplify TCR beta CDR3 regions. HTBI primers were used for first-round RT-PCR of the TCR CDR3. MiXCR, run by TCRdb on the multiplex PCR reads, gives a single entry per CDR3 protein. Of some 560,000 distinct CDR3 sequences detected, 14% appear once; the ten largest clones hold approximately 15%. The specimen sequenced was blood. The receptor source for this set is a woman aged 40 to 50 with Graves' hyperthyroidism.

This clonotype was picked up many times. The genes are TRBV3-1 and TRBJ2-5; 8 nucleotides align to TRBD2. This CDR3 spans 14 amino acids. The germline V gene encodes CDR1 LGHDT and CDR2 YNNKEL (reference sequence). The trim removed 2 bases at V and 7 bases at J, leaving 6 bases unmatched. The CDR3 here is CASSQQSGSGTQYF. Here the CDR3 DNA reads TGTGCCAGCAGCCAACAGAGCGGGAGTGGGACCCAGTACTTC.

This clonotype was observed a handful of times. This CDR3 is CASSPAETATGELFF. In nucleotides, the CDR3 is TGTGCCAGCAGCCCAGCGGAGACAGCTACCGGGGAGCTGTTTTTT. The J gene is TRBJ2-2, the V gene TRBV9; D is tentatively TRBD1 or TRBD2 (5 bases each). The CDR3 loop spans 15 amino acids. Trimming left V 4 bases short and J 5 bases short, with 15 bases between. Germline CDR1 reads SGDLS; CDR2 reads YYNGEE.

The sample holds many counts of this clonotype. This chain uses TRBV4-1 with TRBJ2-7; no firm D call. The germline V gene encodes CDR1 MGHRA and CDR2 YSYEKL. The CDR3 consists of 13 residues. Between the trimmed V and J ends, which lost 2 bases and 0 bases, there was a span of 5 bases. In DNA form, the CDR3 reads TGCGCCAGCAGCCAAACGCCCTCCTACGAGCAGTACTTC. It specifies CASSQTPSYEQYF.

This clonotype was seen at least ten times. The chain uses TRBV11-3 and TRBJ2-3; 10 positions agree with TRBD2. Germline V gene data show CDR1 as SGHNT and CDR2 as YENEEA. V lost 1 base and J lost 10; bases outside the gene matches: 8. The CDR3 spans 15 residues. The CDR3 loop reads CASSLGLAGESSQYF. The CDR3 DNA is TGTGCCAGCAGCTTAGGGCTAGCGGGAGAATCGTCGCAGTATTTT.

This clonotype was seen at least ten times. The chain has TRBV11-3 and TRBJ2-1, with 11 nucleotides matching TRBD1. The germline V gene has CDR1 SGHNT and CDR2 YENEEA. J gave up 4 bases and V 5 bases, and 4 bases lay outside the gene matches. This CDR3 has 15 residues. In DNA, the CDR3 is TGTGCCAGCAGCCCGGGACAGGGGGAATACAATGAGCAGTTCTTC. Translation: CASSPGQGEYNEQFF.

This clonotype was seen ten or more times. The chain uses TRBV6-5 and TRBJ2-1, with 8 bases matching TRBD2. CDR3 size: 15 residues. CDR1 is MNHEY and CDR2 is SVGAGI in the germline V gene. Losses at the gene ends were 1 base for V and 8 bases for J; bases not matched to a gene: 7. CDR3 DNA sequence: TGTGCCAGCAGTTACTTGGGCGGGAGGTCCCATGAGCAGTTCTTC. Protein: CASSYLGGRSHEQFF.

The genes are TRBV20-1 and TRBJ2-7, with D hard to call. CDR1 is DFQATT and CDR2 is SNEGSKA in the germline V gene (reference sequence). V lost 6 bases and J 2 bases, leaving 14 bases between the germline ends. This CDR3 comprises 13 residues. The DNA of the CDR3 is TGCAGTGCGCGGCCCCATAGCACCTACGAGCAGTACTTC. The encoded protein is CSARPHSTYEQYF.

This clonotype was picked up many times. V usage is TRBV11-2 and J usage is TRBJ2-1; D uncertain. V was cut by 0 bases and J by 0 bases, with 6 bases left in between. The CDR3 length is 15 residues. Germline-derived CDR1 and CDR2 are SGHAT and FQNNGV. CDR3 residues: CASSLEVVSYNEQFF. As DNA, the CDR3 is TGTGCCAGCAGCTTAGAAGTGGTCTCCTACAATGAGCAGTTCTTC.

This clonotype turned up a few times. The chain links TRBV5-4 to TRBJ2-2; 7 bases match TRBD1. Trimming took 1 base from V and 7 from J; bases not matched to a gene: 4. Germline V gene sequence: CDR1 SGHNT, CDR2 YYREEE (reference sequence). The CDR3 length is 14 residues. The CDR3 DNA is TGTGCCAGCAGCTTGAAGGGGGCGGGCGGGGAGCTGTTTTTT. Residues: CASSLKGAGGELFF. Looking up the rest from reference TRBV5-4 and TRBJ2-2 gives the full variable domain: ETGVTQSPTHLIKTRGQQVTLRCSSQSGHNTVSWYQQALGQGPQFIFQYYREEENGRGNFPPRFSGLQFPNYSSELNVNALELDDSALYLCASSLKGAGGELFFGEGSRLTVL.

In regard to this clonotype: It is likely a read error, because the conserved phenylalanine at the end of the CDR3 is missing. The V and J genes are TRBV11-1 and TRBJ2-5, with D possibly TRBD2 on 5 matching bases. Germline V CDR1 and CDR2: SGHAT, FQDESV (reference sequence). The ends were cut back, 2 bases at V and 5 bases at J, with 12 bases in the middle. The CDR3 has 14 amino acids. The DNA for the CDR3 is TGTGCCAGCAGCTTATACCCGAGGGAGGAGACCCAGTACTCC. Its protein is CASSLYPREETQYS.

In this sample, this clonotype turned up many times. This chain joins TRBV10-3 and TRBJ2-7; 9 bases fit TRBD1. Germline-derived CDR1 and CDR2 are ENHRY and SYGVKD. J was trimmed by 5 bases and V by 0 bases; bases with no gene match: 11. The CDR3 contains 17 residues. The CDR3 nucleotides read TGTGCCATCAGTGAGTCGTCGGGACAGGGAAAGGCCAACGAGCAGTACTTC. Translated, it gives CAISESSGQGKANEQYF.

V is TRBV9 and J is TRBJ2-3, with 10 nucleotides matching TRBD2. The CDR3 length is 18 residues. The trim removed 1 base at V and 3 bases at J, leaving 11 bases unmatched. Per the germline V gene, CDR1 is SGDLS and CDR2 is YYNGEE. The CDR3 sequence is CASSVKGLAGEGTDTQYF. The CDR3 region has the DNA TGTGCCAGCAGCGTAAAAGGGCTAGCGGGAGAGGGAACAGATACGCAGTATTTT.

The chain uses TRBV20-1 and TRBJ2-7; TRBD2 agrees at 12 bases. After removal of 5 bases from V and 3 bases from J, the junction contained 8 bases not matched to a gene. The CDR3 is 15 residues long. Germline CDR1 is DFQATT and CDR2 is SNEGSKA (reference sequence). DNA of the CDR3: TGCAGTGCTTATGGACTAGCGGGAATTTTCTACGAGCAGTACTTC. It encodes CSAYGLAGIFYEQYF.

This clonotype has more than one count but fewer than ten. The chain carries TRBV7-2 and TRBJ1-5, with TRBD1 as a possible D gene (6 bases). The V end lost 7 bases, the J end lost 3 bases, and 16 bases lay between the germline ends. The CDR3 spans 15 residues. Looked up from germline, CDR1 is SGHTA and CDR2 is FQGNSA. CDR3 loop: CASTDRGGPNQPQHF. As DNA, the CDR3 is TGTGCCAGCACCGACCGGGGGGGCCCCAATCAGCCCCAGCATTTT.

In its sample, this clonotype was seen many times. The rearrangement joins TRBV20-1 to TRBJ2-1; D could derive from TRBD1 or TRBD2 (5 bases each). In germline, CDR1 is DFQATT, CDR2 SNEGSKA (reference sequence). Trimming left V 0 bases short and J 3 bases short, with 12 bases between. This CDR3 is 15 amino acids long. CDR3 coding DNA: TGCAGTGCTAGAGAGGGGGTGGACTTCTACAATGAGCAGTTCTTC. Encoded protein: CSAREGVDFYNEQFF.

CDR3 nucleotides: TGTGCCAGCAGCCAAGAGGGTCTCTCTGGGGCCAACGTCCTGACTTTC. Residues: CASSQEGLSGANVLTF. The rearrangement uses TRBV4-2 and TRBJ2-6; D gene uncertain. There are 16 residues in the CDR3. Germline V CDR1 and CDR2: LGHNA, YNFKEQ. The V gene lost 0 bases and the J gene lost 0 bases, with 6 bases spanning the gap.

This clonotype was recorded at least ten times. The chain couples TRBV15 to TRBJ2-7, with TRBD1 matching 10 bases. CDR1 is LNHNV, CDR2 YYDKDF, per germline (reference sequence). V trimming: 0 bases; J trimming: 9 bases; junction bases outside the gene matches: 5. CDR3 length: 14 amino acids. CDR3 amino acids: CATSRDSGQGRQYF. CDR3 nucleotide sequence: TGTGCCACCAGCAGAGATTCGGGACAGGGGAGGCAGTACTTC.

The table lists this clonotype with many counts. The V and J genes are TRBV27 and TRBJ1-5; 9 nucleotides match TRBD1. From germline, CDR1 is MNHEY and CDR2 SMNVEV (reference sequence). V lost 6 bases and J lost 7; bases outside the gene matches: 10. CDR3 length: 15 residues. DNA for the CDR3: TGTGCCAGCAGACCCGGGACAGGGCAGGGACAGCCCCAGCATTTT. Amino acid sequence: CASRPGTGQGQPQHF.

This clonotype was counted between two and nine times. The chain joins TRBV18 to TRBJ1-1; D is undetermined. Trimming pared 3 bases from V and 1 base from J, leaving 9 bases between. CDR1 is KGHSH, CDR2 LQKENI, per germline. The CDR3 runs 14 residues. The CDR3, as DNA: TGTGCCAGCTCACCTTACAACTCGAACACTGAAGCTTTCTTT. It yields the protein CASSPYNSNTEAFF.

This clonotype was seen ten or more times. This chain links TRBV5-1 with TRBJ2-1, with 7 bases matching TRBD2. CDR1 is SGHRS and CDR2 is YFSETQ in the germline V gene. CDR3 length: 14 residues. The junction had 5 bases not matched to a gene; V was cut back by 3 bases and J by 5 bases. The chain's CDR3 is CASSSWTRDNEQFF. The DNA of the CDR3 is TGCGCCAGCAGCTCGTGGACTAGAGACAATGAGCAGTTCTTC.

V gene TRBV5-1 combines with J gene TRBJ1-5, with TRBD1 as a possible D gene (5 bases). The CDR3 is 15 residues long. Germline CDR1 reads SGHRS; CDR2 reads YFSETQ. The V end lost 4 bases, the J end lost 7 bases, and 18 bases lay between the germline ends. CDR3 DNA: TGCGCCAGCAGCATCGCGGGGGGGTCCGAACAGCCCCAGCATTTT. Translated: CASSIAGGSEQPQHF. The complete variable domain, with remaining parts taken from reference TRBV5-1 and TRBJ1-5, reads KAGVTQTPRYLIKTRGQQVTLSCSPISGHRSVSWYQQTPGQGLQFLFEYFSETQRNKGNFPGRFSGRQFSNSRSEMNVSTLELGDSALYLCASSIAGGSEQPQHFGDGTRLSIL.